The 19 T cell receptor beta chains in this list originate from one sample, sequenced in a study of T cells in Graves' hyperthyroidism and ophthalmopathy. Regions amplified from RNA transcripts were the TCR beta CDR3 regions. The TCR CDR3 first-round RT-PCR relied on the HTBI primer set. One entry per CDR3 protein, called by TCRdb with MiXCR from the multiplex PCR reads. The sample holds about 380,000 distinct CDR3 sequences, approximately 17% seen once. Material: blood. The receptor source for this set is a man between 18 and 35 years old with Graves' ophthalmopathy.

This clonotype was found many times. The J gene is TRBJ1-2, the V gene TRBV6-6; the D is unclear. V gave up 2 bases and J gave up 3 bases, with 7 bases separating them. The CDR3 runs to 13 residues. Germline V gives CDR1 MNHNY, CDR2 SVGAGI (reference sequence). CDR3 protein: CASSYVQYYGYTF. The DNA for the CDR3 is TGTGCCAGCAGTTACGTACAGTACTATGGCTACACCTTC.

Comments on this clonotype: Given a much more abundant clone one base away, this may be a read error. The rearrangement links TRBV24-1 to TRBJ2-1; 10 bases map to TRBD1. This CDR3 spans 14 amino acids. The V gene's germline CDR1 is KGHDR and CDR2 SFDVKD. The CDR3 DNA reads as TGTGCCACCGGTGAGGGGACAGGGGACAATGAGCAGTTCTTC. Protein product: CATGEGTGDNEQFF.

The genes are TRBV10-2 and TRBJ1-6, with D perhaps matching TRBD1 (5 bases). V gave up 8 bases and J gave up 7 bases, with 27 bases separating them. Germline V lookup: CDR1 WSHSY, CDR2 SAAADI. The CDR3 spans 18 residues. This CDR3 reads CASGGEGGRQSGNSPLHF. The CDR3, as DNA: TGCGCCAGCGGGGGGGAGGGAGGACGGCAAAGCGGGAATTCACCCCTCCACTTT.

This clonotype was seen at least ten times. This chain connects TRBV11-2 to TRBJ1-2; 8 bases are a match to TRBD1. This CDR3 has 15 amino acids. The germline CDR1 and CDR2 sequences are SGHAT and FQNNGV. The ends lost 5 bases at V and 4 bases at J; junction bases unmatched: 9. CDR3 coding DNA: TGTGCCAGCAGCACATACAGGGGGGATGTCTATGGCTACACCTTC. It yields the protein CASSTYRGDVYGYTF. Filled out from reference TRBV11-2 and TRBJ1-2, the complete variable domain reads EAGVAQSPRYKIIEKRQSVAFWCNPISGHATLYWYQQILGQGPKLLIQFQNNGVVDDSQLPKDRFSAERLKGVDSTLKIQPAKLEDSAVYLCASSTYRGDVYGYTFGSGTRLTVV.

This clonotype was seen at least ten times. This sequence joins TRBV9 and TRBJ1-1; D is undetermined. The CDR3 extends over 13 amino acids. Trimming took off 3 bases at V and 0 bases at J, with 6 bases between the two ends. Germline V gives CDR1 SGDLS, CDR2 YYNGEE. CDR3 protein: CASSGYMNTEAFF. The CDR3 nucleotides read TGTGCCAGCAGCGGTTATATGAACACTGAAGCTTTCTTT.

In its sample, this clonotype was seen a few times. V is TRBV10-2 and J is TRBJ2-5, with no clear D. CDR1 WSHSY and CDR2 SAAADI come from the germline V gene. The V and J ends lost 0 bases and 5 bases respectively, with 13 bases between them. This CDR3 is 15 amino acids long. CDR3 DNA sequence: TGCGCCAGCAGTGAGTCAAAGGGTCTGGGTGAGACCCAGTACTTC. This gives the protein CASSESKGLGETQYF.

The chain couples TRBV5-1 to TRBJ2-7, with D uncertain. The V and J ends lost 4 bases and 0 bases respectively, with 11 bases between them. This CDR3 spans 14 amino acids. Germline V gene lookup returns CDR1 SGHRS and CDR2 YFSETQ. CDR3 residues: CASSVSLSSYEQYF. CDR3 sequence (DNA): TGCGCCAGCAGCGTCTCACTGAGCTCCTACGAGCAGTACTTC.

In this sample, this clonotype turned up many times. The chain is built from TRBV2 and TRBJ2-7; 11 positions match TRBD1. The CDR3 loop spans 14 amino acids. The germline CDR1 and CDR2 sequences are SNHLY and FYNNEI. V was clipped by 4 bases and J by 4 bases; unmatched bases: 3. In nucleotides, the CDR3 is TGTGCCAGCAGTGTGGACAGGGGGCCATACGAGCAGTACTTC. Protein product: CASSVDRGPYEQYF. Variable domain in full (rest from reference TRBV2 and TRBJ2-7): EPEVTQTPSHQVTQMGQEVILRCVPISNHLYFYWYRQILGQKVEFLVSFYNNEISEKSEIFDDQFSVERPDGSNFTLKIRSTKLEDSAMYFCASSVDRGPYEQYFGPGTRLTVT.

This clonotype was seen ten or more times. The CDR3 DNA reads TGTGCCATCAGTGAGTCAGGGCAACCATACACTGAAGCTTTCTTT. Translating gives CAISESGQPYTEAFF. The rearrangement links TRBV10-3 to TRBJ1-1, with D hard to call. Germline values: CDR1 ENHRY, CDR2 SYGVKD. The ends were cut back, 0 bases at V and 3 bases at J, with 11 bases in the middle. The CDR3 has 15 residues.

In its sample, this clonotype was seen once. This chain joins TRBV7-8 and TRBJ2-1; 8 nucleotides match TRBD2. Germline assignment: CDR1 SGHVS and CDR2 FQNEAQ. The CDR3 runs to 16 residues. With V trimmed by 5 bases and J by 4 bases, 10 bases remained unmatched. CDR3 amino acids: CASSPWGLGKYNEQFF. CDR3 nucleotide sequence: TGTGCCAGCAGCCCCTGGGGACTAGGCAAATACAATGAGCAGTTCTTC.

This clonotype has at least ten counts. A much larger clone is a single base away; this may be a read error. This chain links TRBV3-1 with TRBJ1-1; TRBD1 is a possible D gene (6 bases). This CDR3 comprises 13 residues. Germline V CDR1 and CDR2: LGHDT, YNNKEL (reference sequence). Trimming cost V 1 base and J 10 bases, with 13 bases left between them. CDR3 DNA sequence: TGTGCCAGCAGCCAAGGCAGGGGAAGGATAGCTTTCTTT. The encoded protein is CASSQGRGRIAFF. Full variable domain (rest looked up from reference TRBV3-1 and TRBJ1-1): DTAVSQTPKYLVTQMGNDKSIKCEQNLGHDTMYWYKQDSKKFLKIMFSYNNKELIINETVPNRFSPKSPDKAHLNLHINSLELGDSAVYFCASSQGRGRIAFFGQGTRLTVV.

In nucleotides, the CDR3 is TGTGCCAGCAGCCTAGGACTGTGGAACACTGAAGCTTTCTTT. It codes for CASSLGLWNTEAFF. The V call is TRBV3-1, the J call TRBJ1-1; D is undetermined. The CDR3 runs 14 residues. CDR1 and CDR2 (germline): LGHDT, YNNKEL (reference sequence). Trimming removed 4 bases at V and 1 base at J, with 10 bases between.

The chain links TRBV7-2 to TRBJ2-1; no clear D. The V gene's germline CDR1 is SGHTA and CDR2 FQGNSA. The CDR3 loop spans 12 amino acids. V was shortened by 2 bases and J by 8 bases, with 7 bases between the two germline ends. As DNA, the CDR3 is TGTGCCAGCAGCTTAATGGGTCATGAGCAGTTCTTC. This sequence encodes CASSLMGHEQFF.

The J gene is TRBJ1-1, the V gene TRBV4-1, with TRBD1 matching 7 bases. CDR3 length: 16 residues. Per the germline V gene, CDR1 is MGHRA and CDR2 is YSYEKL. J gave up 3 bases and V 4 bases, and 11 bases lay outside the gene matches. For the CDR3, the DNA is TGCGCCAGCAGCCTACTCCCCGACAGGGTTGACACTGAAGCTTTCTTT. Amino acid sequence: CASSLLPDRVDTEAFF.

This clonotype was seen a handful of times. DNA of the CDR3: TGTGCCAGTAGTATCGTGACTGCATTTAATCAGCCCCAGCATTTT. Residues: CASSIVTAFNQPQHF. The chain has TRBV19 and TRBJ1-5; D remains unclear. V was pared by 3 bases and J by 4 bases, with 13 bases between. This CDR3 is 15 amino acids long. Germline CDR1 is LNHDA and CDR2 is SQIVND (reference sequence).

Ten or more counts support this clonotype. This chain joins TRBV4-1 and TRBJ1-1; D ambiguous. Trimming left V 0 bases short and J 4 bases short, with 6 bases between. From germline, CDR1 is MGHRA and CDR2 YSYEKL. The CDR3 has 13 residues. The CDR3 DNA reads TGCGCCAGCAGCCAAGAAGGGCGCACTGAAGCTTTCTTT. Translating it yields CASSQEGRTEAFF.

This clonotype was counted at least ten times. This chain uses TRBV27 with TRBJ2-1; a possible D gene is TRBD1 (5 bases). From germline, CDR1 is MNHEY and CDR2 SMNVEV (reference sequence). This CDR3 spans 14 amino acids. Trimming removed 6 bases from V and 4 bases from J, with 13 bases in between. The CDR3 loop is CASRLARGYNEQFF. The CDR3 DNA follows: TGTGCCAGCAGACTTGCTAGGGGTTACAATGAGCAGTTCTTC.

This rearrangement joins TRBV5-1 to TRBJ2-4; perhaps TRBD1 as D (5 bases). Trimming took 0 bases from V and 0 from J, leaving 13 bases between them. Germline V gene data show CDR1 as SGHRS and CDR2 as YFSETQ. The length of the CDR3 is 17 residues. This CDR3 reads CASSLGPGHRAKNIQYF. The CDR3 DNA reads TGCGCCAGCAGCTTGGGGCCCGGACACCGAGCCAAAAACATTCAGTACTTC.

This clonotype appeared a few times. This sequence joins TRBV7-9 and TRBJ1-2; D is unclear. This CDR3 spans 14 amino acids. Trimming removed 5 bases at V and 10 bases at J, with 20 bases between. The V gene's germline CDR1 is SEHNR and CDR2 FQNEAQ (reference sequence). CDR3 sequence (DNA): TGTGCCAGCAGCCCAGATGCAGGACGAGAGACCTACACCTTC. Its translation: CASSPDAGRETYTF.